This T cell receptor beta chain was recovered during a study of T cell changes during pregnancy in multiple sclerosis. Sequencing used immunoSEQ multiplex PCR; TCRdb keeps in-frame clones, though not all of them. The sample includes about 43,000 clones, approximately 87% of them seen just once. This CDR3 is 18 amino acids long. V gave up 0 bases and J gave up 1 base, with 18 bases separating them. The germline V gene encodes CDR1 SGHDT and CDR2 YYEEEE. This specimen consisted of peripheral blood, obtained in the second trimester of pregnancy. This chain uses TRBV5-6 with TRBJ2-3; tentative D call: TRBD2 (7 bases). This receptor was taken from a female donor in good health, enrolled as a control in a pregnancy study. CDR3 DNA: TGTGCCAGCAGCTTGGTAGTAAGCCGGGGGGCAGGCACAGATACGCAGTATTTT. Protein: CASSLVVSRGAGTDTQYF.